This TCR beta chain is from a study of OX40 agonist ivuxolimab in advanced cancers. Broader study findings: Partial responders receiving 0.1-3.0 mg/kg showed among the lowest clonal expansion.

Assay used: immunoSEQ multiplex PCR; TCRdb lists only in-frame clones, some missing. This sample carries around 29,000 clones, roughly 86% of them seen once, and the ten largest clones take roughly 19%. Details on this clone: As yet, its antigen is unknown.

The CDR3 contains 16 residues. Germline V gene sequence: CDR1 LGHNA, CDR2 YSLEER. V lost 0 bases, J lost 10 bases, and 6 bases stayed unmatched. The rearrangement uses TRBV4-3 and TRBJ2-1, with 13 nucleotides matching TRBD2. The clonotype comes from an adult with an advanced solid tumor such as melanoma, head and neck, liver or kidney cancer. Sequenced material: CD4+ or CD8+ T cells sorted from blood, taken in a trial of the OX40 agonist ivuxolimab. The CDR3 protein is CASSQDLWTSGGEQFF. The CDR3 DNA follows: TGCGCCAGCAGCCAAGATCTTTGGACTAGCGGGGGAGAGCAGTTCTTC.